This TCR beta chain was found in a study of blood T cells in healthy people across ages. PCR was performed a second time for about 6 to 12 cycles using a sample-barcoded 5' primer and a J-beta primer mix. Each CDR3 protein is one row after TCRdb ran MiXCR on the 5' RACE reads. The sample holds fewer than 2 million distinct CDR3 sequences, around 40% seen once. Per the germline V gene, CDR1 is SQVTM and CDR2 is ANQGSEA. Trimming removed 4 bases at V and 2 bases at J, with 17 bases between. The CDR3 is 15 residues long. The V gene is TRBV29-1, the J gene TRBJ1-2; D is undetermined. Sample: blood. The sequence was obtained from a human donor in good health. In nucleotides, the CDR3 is TGCAGCGTTGGGGGATCTTATGCCGCAAACTATGGCTACACCTTC. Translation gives CSVGGSYAANYGYTF.